This T cell receptor (beta chain) was captured by sequencing in a study of chronic HIV infection and antiretroviral therapy (dated by TCRdb to 2015 to 2017). CDR1 and CDR2, per the germline V gene, are SGHDN and FVKESK. The CDR3 covers 17 residues, taking in both the cysteine and the phenylalanine. Of all the DNA, just the CDR3 is kept, 51 bases in frame from base 1. V is cut back by 4 bases and J by 2 bases, with 11 bases in the junction unmatched. About this clonotype itself: It has no known antigen specificity. Base qualities are not at hand, and no much larger clone is one base apart.

The method behind the library was 5' RACE. The sequencing machine was an Illumina MiSeq. The public reads were reanalyzed by TCRdb: fastp trimming at Q25, MiXCR alignment, in-frame beta chains only. Every distinct CDR3 protein forms one entry, paired with its most common genes and DNA. Within this sample are about 48,000 distinct CDR3 sequences, with about 19% of them counted one time only. Together, the top ten hold 2.8% of the sample. The sequence links TRBV14 to TRBJ2-3, with 8 central nucleotides matching TRBD2. This TCR derives from an adult who had HIV and had not received antiretroviral therapy, or was an uninfected healthy control (not recorded which). The sequenced material came from peripheral blood. This receptor carries the CDR3 CASSPAGGGFYTDTQYF. The nucleotide sequence is given as TGTGCCAGCAGCCCCGCCGGGGGGGGATTTTACACAGATACGCAGTATTTT.